The sample holds many counts of the clone carrying this T cell receptor (beta chain). Its target is not known. The CDR3 loop spans 13 amino acids. Germline CDR1 and CDR2: SNHLY and FYNNEI. V lost 4 bases and J lost 2, with 8 bases in between. Graves' hyperthyroidism is called stable when ophthalmopathy does not progress within 18 months. The source of the PBMCs was less than 12 ml of fresh peripheral blood. The data derive from a study of T cells in Graves' hyperthyroidism and ophthalmopathy. Findings and caveats of the study: The model forecast ophthalmopathy, anticipating it by a median roughly 6.5 months before onset.

TCR beta CDR3 sequences were amplified from RNA transcripts. The HTBI primer set drove a first-round RT-PCR of the TCR CDR3. Each CDR3 protein gets one entry after TCRdb re-called the multiplex PCR reads with MiXCR. The table includes 250,000 to 300,000 distinct CDR3 sequences, about an eighth detected once. This chain links TRBV2 with TRBJ2-5; D ambiguous. The clonotype originates from a woman between 35 and 50 years old with Graves' hyperthyroidism. Specimen: blood. The CDR3 coding sequence is TGTGCCAGCAGTGTGGGTAGACAAGAGACCCAGTACTTC. The encoded protein is CASSVGRQETQYF.